The next 22 T cell receptor beta chains were all read from a single sample in a study of blood T cells in healthy people across ages. Next came a second PCR, run for about 7 to 11 cycles, which used a sample-barcoded 5' primer along with a J-beta primer mix. TCRdb called the 5' RACE reads again in MiXCR, with one record for every CDR3 protein. The repertoire holds roughly 1,300,000 distinct CDR3 sequences, with almost 60% as singletons. The material sequenced was blood. The receptors derive from a man aged 18 to 30 in good health.

The V gene is TRBV3-1, the J gene TRBJ1-2; D gene ambiguous. CDR1 and CDR2 (germline): LGHDT, YNNKEL (reference sequence). The V and J ends lost 0 bases and 9 bases respectively, with 17 bases between them. This CDR3 is built from 15 residues. The CDR3 sequence: CASSQDREGWKRYTF. For the CDR3, the DNA is TGTGCCAGCAGCCAAGATCGGGAGGGATGGAAGCGCTACACCTTC.

The rearrangement uses TRBV6-6 and TRBJ1-5; unclear D gene. V lost 2 bases to trimming and J lost 1 base, with 6 bases between them. This CDR3 is 14 amino acids long. Germline-derived CDR1 and CDR2 are MNHNY and SVGAGI (reference sequence). CDR3 loop: CASSYERSNQPQHF. In nucleotides, the CDR3 is TGTGCCAGCAGTTACGAACGGAGCAATCAGCCCCAGCATTTT.

This clonotype was recorded only once. The chain links TRBV7-9 to TRBJ1-4; weak D call: TRBD1 (6 bases). Trimming stripped 5 bases from V and 12 bases from J, with 19 bases between. Germline values: CDR1 SEHNR, CDR2 FQNEAQ (reference sequence). The length of the CDR3 is 14 residues. In nucleotides, the CDR3 is TGTGCCAGCAGCCCGCAGGACAGCTTCTTAGAACTGTTTTTT. Its translation is CASSPQDSFLELFF.

For this clonotype: Likely a read error: the CDR3 ends without its conserved phenylalanine or tryptophan. No DNA is shown, since the ends of the CDR3 on it are uncertain; the CDR3 is the one TCRdb lists. The gene calls are TRBV20-1 and TRBJ2-1; the table's TRBD2 call for D was not verified on the DNA. The V gene's germline CDR1 is DFQATT and CDR2 SNEGSKA (reference sequence). The CDR3 region is 12 residues in length, termini included. The chain's CDR3 is CSASAPDRLLAG.

This clonotype was recorded a few times. The CDR3 nucleotides read TGCAGCGTCGCGGGACTAGCGGCCTCGGAGACCCAGTACTTC. It is translated as CSVAGLAASETQYF. The gene calls are TRBV29-1 and TRBJ2-5, with 11 bases aligning to TRBD2. There are 14 residues in the CDR3. The trim removed 6 bases at V and 5 bases at J, leaving 8 bases unmatched. The germline gives CDR1 SQVTM, CDR2 ANQGSEA.

The sample holds a few counts of this clonotype. This chain connects TRBV6-5 to TRBJ2-5, with D tentatively TRBD1 (7 bases). V lost 7 bases, J lost 3 bases, and 15 bases lay in between. Germline lookup yields CDR1 MNHEY and CDR2 SVGAGI. The CDR3 covers 14 residues. CDR3 protein: CASTATGEEETQYF. In DNA, the CDR3 is TGTGCCAGCACCGCAACAGGGGAGGAAGAGACCCAGTACTTC.

As to this clonotype: Just one base apart from a much larger clone, this may be a read error. The chain combines TRBV6-5 with TRBJ2-7, with D uncertain. V lost 0 bases to trimming and J lost 2 bases, with 11 bases between them. The CDR3 length is 15 residues. Germline V lookup: CDR1 MNHEY, CDR2 SVGAGI. The DNA for the CDR3 is TGTGCCAGCAGTTACTCCTTGACTCTCCCCTACGAGCAGTACTTC. It translates to CASSYSLTLPYEQYF.

The rearrangement uses TRBV7-9 and TRBJ1-2, with D possibly matching TRBD1 (6 bases). With 1 base removed from V and 13 bases from J, the gap between germline ends came to 22 bases. The CDR3 sequence is 15 residues long. Germline assignment: CDR1 SEHNR and CDR2 FQNEAQ (reference sequence). The CDR3 nucleotides are TGTGCCAGCAGCTTAGGTAGAGGGGGACGGCTCAGCGGCACCTTC. Translation: CASSLGRGGRLSGTF.

Comments on this clonotype: The junction departs from germline at one end; a sequencing error may be responsible. The chain joins TRBV15 to TRBJ1-6; D is uncertain. This CDR3 contains 18 residues. Germline CDR1 and CDR2: LNHNV and YYDKDF (reference sequence). DNA for the CDR3: TGTGCCACCAGCGGAGATCCTCAAAGAGGCGGGTATAATTCACCCCTCCACTTT. It yields the protein CATSGDPQRGGYNSPLHF.

This chain uses TRBV10-3 with TRBJ2-1; D is unresolved. CDR3 size: 13 residues. Trimming pared 1 base from V and 5 bases from J, leaving 6 bases between. From germline, CDR1 is ENHRY and CDR2 SYGVKD. The CDR3 is CAISEYGNNEQFF. The DNA for the CDR3 is TGTGCCATCAGTGAGTATGGGAACAATGAGCAGTTCTTC.

For the CDR3, the DNA is TGCGCCAGCAGCCAACCGAAGACAGGCTACGAGCAGTACTTC. Translated, it gives CASSQPKTGYEQYF. This chain links TRBV4-1 with TRBJ2-4; tentatively, D is TRBD1 (6 bases). The J call may be in error: the DNA end matches TRBJ2-7 better. Germline V gives CDR1 MGHRA, CDR2 YSYEKL. The CDR3 length is 14 residues.

The rearrangement joins TRBV20-1 to TRBJ1-2; a possible D gene is TRBD1 (5 bases). The CDR3 length is 12 residues. The germline V gene encodes CDR1 DFQATT and CDR2 SNEGSKA (reference sequence). The CDR3 loop is CSLNKEGYGYTF. The DNA of the CDR3 is TGCAGCCTCAATAAGGAGGGGTATGGCTACACCTTC.

This chain joins TRBV9 and TRBJ2-2; weak D call: TRBD1 (6 bases). Germline CDR1 is SGDLS and CDR2 is YYNGEE. Trimming stripped 2 bases from V and 5 bases from J, with 13 bases between. There are 15 residues in the CDR3. CDR3: CASSVTRTVTGELFF. The CDR3 DNA follows: TGTGCCAGCAGCGTGACGCGGACAGTTACCGGGGAGCTGTTTTTT.

The genes are TRBV10-3 and TRBJ2-3; 9 bases map to TRBD1. V gave up 2 bases and J gave up 4 bases; unmatched junction bases: 10. There are 17 residues in the CDR3. The V gene's germline CDR1 is ENHRY and CDR2 SYGVKD. The CDR3 region has the DNA TGTGCCATCAGTGAGGTCCAGGGACAGGGAAGCGCAGATACGCAGTATTTT. It encodes CAISEVQGQGSADTQYF.

The chain recombines TRBV10-2 with TRBJ2-5; perhaps TRBD1 as D (5 bases). Germline CDR1 WSHSY, CDR2 SAAADI. CDR3 length: 12 amino acids. V was clipped by 4 bases and J by 7 bases, with 10 bases between them. The CDR3 sequence: CASSVEGATQYF. The CDR3 coding sequence is TGCGCCAGCAGTGTTGAAGGGGCGACCCAGTACTTC.

V and J are TRBV5-1 and TRBJ2-3; 7 bases agree with TRBD2. The CDR3 is 14 amino acids. With 7 bases clipped from V and 4 bases from J, the junction kept 9 bases outside the gene matches. Germline CDR1 SGHRS, CDR2 YFSETQ. The CDR3 DNA reads TGCGCCAGCGGGACTATCGGGAGAGCAGATACGCAGTATTTT. This encodes CASGTIGRADTQYF.

In the case of this clonotype: A read error is likely, as this CDR3 ends without the conserved phenylalanine or tryptophan. This rearrangement joins TRBV15 to TRBJ2-5, with 7 bases matching TRBD1. The J call is in doubt because the DNA end fits TRBJ2-7 better. Per germline, CDR1 LNHNV and CDR2 YYDKDF (reference sequence). CDR3 size: 17 residues. CDR3 DNA sequence: TGTGCCACCAGCAGCTTTCCCCCGACAGGGATAAGGTACGAGCAGTACTAC. The encoded protein is CATSSFPPTGIRYEQYY.

Comment on this clonotype: One end of the junction is discordant with germline, which a read error may explain. The J gene is TRBJ2-3, the V gene TRBV7-7, with 8 nucleotides matching TRBD2. Germline V lookup: CDR1 SSHAT, CDR2 FNYEAQ (reference sequence). This CDR3 spans 15 amino acids. The CDR3, as DNA: TGTGCTAGCAGCTTAGTCAGCGGGGGCTCAGATACGCAGTATTTT. Translated, it gives CASSLVSGGSDTQYF.

This clonotype was detected only a few times. The chain combines TRBV15 with TRBJ1-4; possible D gene TRBD1, 5 bases. V lost 6 bases and J lost 4, with 18 bases in between. The V gene's germline CDR1 is LNHNV and CDR2 YYDKDF (reference sequence). The CDR3 contains 16 residues. DNA for the CDR3: TGTGCCACCAGTAGTGGCCGGGGGTCCCTTAATGAAAAACTGTTTTTT. Amino acid sequence: CATSSGRGSLNEKLFF.

The chain couples TRBV5-6 to TRBJ1-1; D is perhaps TRBD1 (5 bases). The germline gives CDR1 SGHDT, CDR2 YYEEEE. The ends were cut back, 3 bases at V and 0 bases at J, with 12 bases in the middle. The CDR3 spans 15 residues. This CDR3 reads CASSSLRDLNTEAFF. The DNA for the CDR3 is TGTGCCAGCAGCTCTCTCAGGGATTTGAACACTGAAGCTTTCTTT.

The chain uses TRBV4-2 and TRBJ2-3, with TRBD2 as a possible D gene (5 bases). The CDR3 loop spans 17 amino acids. Germline V CDR1 and CDR2: LGHNA, YNFKEQ. Trimming cost V 0 bases and J 5 bases, with 18 bases left between them. The chain's CDR3 is CASSQDIRGEYVDTQYF. The CDR3 DNA is TGTGCCAGCAGCCAAGATATCCGTGGGGAGTATGTAGATACGCAGTATTTT.

The chain is built from TRBV6-6 and TRBJ2-1, with D perhaps matching TRBD1 or TRBD2 (6 bases each). Trimming pared 8 bases from V and 7 bases from J, leaving 15 bases between. This CDR3 is 13 amino acids long. Germline V gives CDR1 MNHNY, CDR2 SVGAGI (reference sequence). CDR3 residues: CASRKLGGNEQFF. The CDR3 DNA reads as TGTGCCAGCCGGAAACTAGGGGGGAATGAGCAGTTCTTC.